This T cell receptor (beta chain) comes out of a study of T cell changes during pregnancy in multiple sclerosis (dated 2019 in TCRdb). Regarding the research as a whole: The study examined how the T cell repertoire changed over the course of pregnancy in women with multiple sclerosis.

From the cysteine through the phenylalanine, the CDR3 covers 13 amino acids. The only DNA kept is the CDR3, 39 bases in frame from the first base. V and J are trimmed by 5 bases and 5 bases, and the gene matches miss 4 bases of the junction. CDR1 and CDR2 were assigned from the germline V gene as ENHRY and SYGVKD. Receptor libraries were prepared by the immunoSEQ multiplex PCR assay. TCRdb took this table from immuneACCESS and kept in-frame rearrangements with V and J called. Such tables lack part of the clones; where checked against another copy, unresolved V genes explain under half of the gap, and the rest is unexplained. The sample records about 130,000 clones, roughly 95% of which are singletons. Of the sample, more than 0.4% falls within the top ten clones. A remark on this clone: Which antigen it targets is not known. There are no base qualities to consult, and no much larger clone falls within one base.

The source material was peripheral blood, sampled after pregnancy. The origin of this receptor is a female donor with multiple sclerosis, enrolled in a pregnancy study. The chain uses TRBV10-3 and TRBJ2-5; TRBD2 fits 8 bases in the junction. The sequence in DNA is TGTGCCATCAGTCCCGGGAGGGAGGAGACCCAGTACTTC. This sequence encodes CAISPGREETQYF.